These 13 T cell receptor beta chains were sequenced from one sample in a study of glioma-infiltrating T cells. Using RNA template, CDR3s of TCR alpha and beta were amplified with iRepertoire arm-PCR. TCRdb passed the multiplex PCR reads through MiXCR, listing each CDR3 protein once. The sample lists more than 85,000 distinct CDR3 sequences; 25% to 30% were seen once. The sequenced material came from glioma tissue, nonneoplastic brain tissue, or PBMCs (not recorded which). These receptors came from a human donor with low-grade glioma or glioblastoma, undergoing nonglioma brain surgery, or in good health (not recorded which).

This clonotype has at least ten counts. The chain employs TRBV15 and TRBJ2-1; tentative D call: TRBD1 (5 bases). The CDR3 contains 15 residues. V gave up 0 bases and J gave up 9 bases, with 15 bases separating them. Germline values: CDR1 LNHNV, CDR2 YYDKDF (reference sequence). The CDR3 reads CATSRDLWARGEQFF. Here the CDR3 DNA reads TGTGCCACCAGCAGAGACCTCTGGGCTAGGGGTGAGCAGTTCTTC.

This clonotype has ten or more counts. The chain is built from TRBV6-1 and TRBJ2-1, with D uncertain. This CDR3 is 15 amino acids long. The germline V and J ends were trimmed by 6 bases and 0 bases, with 12 bases remaining between them. Germline V gene lookup returns CDR1 MNHNS and CDR2 SASEGT. CDR3 DNA: TGTGCCAGCAGCGCAAGGGAATTCTCCTACAATGAGCAGTTCTTC. Encoded protein: CASSAREFSYNEQFF.

This chain links TRBV28 with TRBJ2-1; D perhaps matches TRBD1 (6 bases). CDR1 MDHEN and CDR2 SYDVKM come from the germline V gene. V lost 5 bases and J 7 bases, leaving 18 bases between the germline ends. The CDR3 runs 15 residues. CDR3 DNA sequence: TGTGCCAGCAGTGTTTATGGGGGCCAGTTTAATGAGCAGTTCTTC. It translates to CASSVYGGQFNEQFF.

About this clonotype itself: Mismatch with germline at one junction end may stem from a read error. The CDR3 reads CASSGETGDGYTF. In DNA, the CDR3 is TGTGCCAGCAGCGGGGAGACAGGGGATGGCTACACTTTC. The chain joins TRBV9 to TRBJ1-2; 8 positions agree with TRBD1. Per germline, CDR1 SGDLS and CDR2 YYNGEE. The CDR3 is 13 amino acids.

This clonotype was seen at least ten times. V and J are TRBV28 and TRBJ1-1; TRBD1 agrees at 8 bases. V lost 3 bases, J lost 5 bases, and 26 bases stayed unmatched. The CDR3 covers 21 residues. Per the germline V gene, CDR1 is MDHEN and CDR2 is SYDVKM. DNA of the CDR3: TGTGCCAGCAGTTTTTCTCCCATACCAGCGGACAGGGCAGGAGGACGGACTGAAGCTTTCTTT. Its protein product is CASSFSPIPADRAGGRTEAFF.

In this sample, this clonotype turned up many times. The gene calls are TRBV4-2 and TRBJ2-3, with D perhaps matching TRBD2 (5 bases). CDR3 length: 15 residues. Germline values: CDR1 LGHNA, CDR2 YNFKEQ. V dropped 0 bases and J dropped 6 bases, with 13 bases sitting between them. CDR3 sequence (DNA): TGTGCCAGCAGCCAAGACGGGATGTCCCGCGATACGCAGTATTTT. Translated: CASSQDGMSRDTQYF.

This clonotype was detected ten times or more. The chain has TRBV7-2 and TRBJ2-6; tentative D call: TRBD2 (5 bases). V lost 5 bases to trimming and J lost 0 bases, with 8 bases between them. The CDR3 is 15 residues long. Per the germline V gene, CDR1 is SGHTA and CDR2 is FQGNSA. In DNA form, the CDR3 reads TGTGCCAGCAGCAAAGCGGTCTCTGGGGCCAACGTCCTGACTTTC. Its protein is CASSKAVSGANVLTF.

This clonotype appeared many times. The chain links TRBV7-3 to TRBJ1-6; D not certain. The ends were cut back, 4 bases at V and 6 bases at J, with 7 bases in the middle. This CDR3 is built from 13 residues. CDR1 and CDR2 from the germline V gene are SGHTA and FQGTGA. This CDR3 is CASSSAINSPLHF. CDR3 nucleotide sequence: TGTGCCAGCAGCTCTGCGATTAATTCACCCCTCCACTTT.

In the case of this clonotype: A single base separates this from a much larger clone, so it may be a read error. The genes are TRBV19 and TRBJ2-6, with TRBD2 as a possible D gene (6 bases). This CDR3 has 15 residues. The V gene's germline CDR1 is LNHDA and CDR2 SQIVND (reference sequence). The CDR3 coding sequence is TGTGTCAGTAGTATGAGGAGGGCTGGGGCCAACGTCCTGACTTTC. It specifies CVSSMRRAGANVLTF. The variable domain in full, completed from reference TRBV19 and TRBJ2-6, reads DGGITQSPKYLFRKEGQNVTLSCEQNLNHDAMYWYRQDPGQGLRLIYYSQIVNDFQKGDIAEGYSVSREKKESFPLTVTSAQKNPTAFYLCVSSMRRAGANVLTFGAGSRLTVL.

This clonotype has a count of ten or more. The chain carries TRBV24-1 and TRBJ2-1, with TRBD2 as a possible D gene (6 bases). The ends were cut back, 6 bases at V and 1 base at J, with 12 bases in the middle. The CDR3 consists of 15 residues. Germline V gives CDR1 KGHDR, CDR2 SFDVKD. The CDR3 loop reads CATSQSGHSYNEQFF. As DNA, the CDR3 is TGTGCCACCAGTCAAAGCGGGCATTCCTACAATGAGCAGTTCTTC.

This clonotype was detected ten times or more. The chain has TRBV20-1 and TRBJ2-7; D is unresolved. V was pared by 2 bases and J by 2 bases, with 10 bases between. The CDR3 spans 13 residues. Germline assignment: CDR1 DFQATT and CDR2 SNEGSKA (reference sequence). CDR3 sequence: CSARTPGAYEQYF. In DNA form, the CDR3 reads TGCAGTGCTAGAACACCGGGCGCCTACGAGCAGTACTTC.

In its sample, this clonotype was seen many times. The chain recombines TRBV15 with TRBJ1-3; D remains ambiguous. The germline CDR1 and CDR2 sequences are LNHNV and YYDKDF (reference sequence). The length of the CDR3 is 15 residues. V dropped 3 bases and J dropped 1 base, with 10 bases sitting between them. CDR3 nucleotide sequence: TGTGCCACCAGCAGGACTAGGGCTTCTGGAAACACCATATATTTT. This translates into CATSRTRASGNTIYF.

This clonotype was observed a handful of times. The rearrangement uses TRBV12-3 or TRBV12-4 and TRBJ1-1; 7 nucleotides align to TRBD1. The CDR3 contains 13 residues. J gave up 5 bases and V 4 bases, and 4 bases lay outside the gene matches. The CDR3, as DNA: TGTGCCAGCAGTTCGACAGGGCGGACTGAAGCTTTCTTT. Translated: CASSSTGRTEAFF.